The 25 T cell receptor beta chains in this list originate from one sample, sequenced in a study of CD8+CD57+ T cells in acquired aplastic anemia. TCR beta VDJ and CDR3 profiling used genomic DNA as template. TCRdb re-derived calls from the reads in MiXCR, one entry per CDR3 protein. The table has around 64,000 distinct CDR3 sequences, over 45% seen once. What was sequenced was sorted CD4+, CD8+, or CD8+CD57+ T cells (not recorded which) from PBMCs. These receptors originate from a human donor in good health, serving as a control.

This clonotype appeared once. The chain uses TRBV5-1 and TRBJ2-5; TRBD1 matches 7 bases. Germline loops: CDR1 SGHRS, CDR2 YFSETQ. The length of the CDR3 is 12 residues. With 8 bases clipped from V and 2 bases from J, the junction kept 3 bases outside the gene matches. CDR3 bases: TGCGCCAGTACAGGGGTGCAAGAGACCCAGTACTTC. Amino acid sequence: CASTGVQETQYF.

Concerning this clonotype itself: Being one base from a much bigger clone, this may be a read error. This chain connects TRBV7-9 to TRBJ1-1; D call uncertain. CDR1 is SEHNR, CDR2 FQNEAQ, per germline (reference sequence). V lost 4 bases, J lost 9 bases, and 9 bases lay in between. CDR3 length equals 11 residues. CDR3 in amino acids: CASSSGWKAFF. CDR3 nucleotides: TGTGCCAGCAGCTCCGGGTGGAAAGCTTTCTTT.

V gene TRBV19 combines with J gene TRBJ1-5; D is undetermined. The germline V gene encodes CDR1 LNHDA and CDR2 SQIVND (reference sequence). This CDR3 is built from 16 residues. V gave up 6 bases and J gave up 6 bases, with 21 bases separating them. Here the CDR3 reads CASSYLERKQAQPQHF. The CDR3 coding sequence is TGTGCCAGTAGCTATCTTGAGCGGAAGCAGGCTCAGCCCCAGCATTTT.

This clonotype was recorded at least ten times. This chain uses TRBV5-1 with TRBJ1-2; D is unclear. Between the trimmed V and J ends, which lost 2 bases and 6 bases, there was a span of 11 bases. The CDR3 spans 13 residues. Looked up from germline, CDR1 is SGHRS and CDR2 is YFSETQ. The CDR3 DNA reads as TGCGCCAGCAGCTTTCCCCTGGGCAATGGCTACACCTTC. It codes for CASSFPLGNGYTF. The full variable domain, in which reference TRBV5-1 and TRBJ1-2 provide the parts outside the CDR3, is KAGVTQTPRYLIKTRGQQVTLSCSPISGHRSVSWYQQTPGQGLQFLFEYFSETQRNKGNFPGRFSGRQFSNSRSEMNVSTLELGDSALYLCASSFPLGNGYTFGSGTRLTVV.

In its sample, this clonotype ranks as medium-sized. The chain has TRBV10-3 and TRBJ2-5; 7 bases map to TRBD2. CDR1 is ENHRY and CDR2 is SYGVKD in the germline V gene. The length of the CDR3 is 15 residues. With 4 bases clipped from V and 5 bases from J, the junction kept 10 bases outside the gene matches. The CDR3 sequence: CAISVGTTSRETQYF. CDR3 bases: TGTGCCATCAGTGTGGGGACTACCTCGAGGGAGACCCAGTACTTC.

The V call is TRBV25-1, the J call TRBJ1-6; 9 bases map to TRBD1. This CDR3 has 14 amino acids. The germline gives CDR1 MGHDK, CDR2 SYGVNS. V lost 8 bases, J lost 6 bases, and 5 bases stayed unmatched. In DNA form, the CDR3 reads TGTGCCAGCGGGGAGACAGGGGGTAATTCACCCCTCCACTTT. This codes for CASGETGGNSPLHF.

The chain uses TRBV4-1 and TRBJ2-3, with 10 bases fitting TRBD1. CDR3 length: 15 residues. Germline loops: CDR1 MGHRA, CDR2 YSYEKL. The ends lost 4 bases at V and 3 bases at J; junction bases unmatched: 4. CDR3 region: CASSPWGQGTDTQYF. Here the CDR3 DNA reads TGCGCCAGCAGCCCCTGGGGACAGGGGACAGATACGCAGTATTTT.

CDR3 nucleotides: TGTGCCGGCGGATCCGACTTTAATGAAAAACTGTTTTTT. Residues: CAGGSDFNEKLFF. The rearrangement joins TRBV2 to TRBJ1-4; unclear D gene. CDR3 length equals 13 residues. Germline V CDR1 and CDR2: SNHLY, FYNNEI. V lost 11 bases and J 4 bases, leaving 14 bases between the germline ends.

This chain joins TRBV10-3 and TRBJ2-1; TRBD2 agrees at 9 bases. V lost 9 bases to trimming and J lost 2 bases; unmatched junction nucleotides: 8. Germline V gene data show CDR1 as ENHRY and CDR2 as SYGVKD. There are 15 residues in the CDR3. Here the CDR3 DNA reads TGTGCCATTGGGGGCAGCGGGGGGACCTACAATGAGCAGTTCTTC. The encoded protein is CAIGGSGGTYNEQFF.

The rearrangement links TRBV11-2 to TRBJ2-5; D is ambiguous. The CDR3 is made up of 14 amino acids. V gave up 4 bases and J gave up 3 bases, with 12 bases separating them. CDR1 and CDR2 (germline): SGHAT, FQNNGV. For the CDR3, the DNA is TGTGCCAGCAGCTCCCTGCTGAGTGAAGAGACCCAGTACTTC. Translating it yields CASSSLLSEETQYF.

In its sample, this clonotype was seen many times. The chain carries TRBV11-2 and TRBJ2-3; no definite D call. The CDR3 is 15 residues long. Trimming took 3 bases from V and 0 from J, leaving 10 bases between them. Germline values: CDR1 SGHAT, CDR2 FQNNGV. CDR3 bases: TGTGCCAGCAGCTTTAGGACCCCCAGCACAGATACGCAGTATTTT. Translation gives CASSFRTPSTDTQYF.

V gene TRBV19 combines with J gene TRBJ2-7; D remains unclear. Trimming removed 1 base from V and 7 bases from J, with 14 bases in between. The CDR3 length is 14 residues. Germline CDR1 is LNHDA and CDR2 is SQIVND (reference sequence). The CDR3 loop reads CASSIVSTSGEQYF. The CDR3 DNA follows: TGTGCCAGTAGTATAGTCAGCACGTCTGGAGAGCAGTACTTC.

This clonotype was seen ten or more times. The gene calls are TRBV10-3 and TRBJ1-3; the D is unclear. This CDR3 has 15 amino acids. The germline V gene has CDR1 ENHRY and CDR2 SYGVKD. The V end lost 6 bases, the J end lost 0 bases, and 12 bases lay between the germline ends. CDR3 nucleotide sequence: TGTGCCATCAGATCAACTCTCTCCTCTGGAAACACCATATATTTT. It specifies CAIRSTLSSGNTIYF.

This clonotype is classed as medium-sized. This chain joins TRBV15 and TRBJ1-5; no reliable D call. The CDR3 is 15 residues long. CDR1 LNHNV and CDR2 YYDKDF come from the germline V gene (reference sequence). Trimming shortened V by 0 bases and J by 3 bases, and 9 bases separated the two germline ends. The CDR3 here is CATSREGQLNQPQHF. CDR3 coding DNA: TGTGCCACCAGCAGAGAAGGGCAGCTCAATCAGCCCCAGCATTTT.

This clonotype was seen only a few times. The chain recombines TRBV7-8 with TRBJ2-7; no clear D. V was clipped by 1 base and J by 6 bases, with 7 bases between them. Germline CDR1 reads SGHVS; CDR2 reads FQNEAQ. The CDR3 is 12 residues long. The CDR3 reads CASSLDSGEQYF. The CDR3 coding sequence is TGTGCCAGCAGCTTAGATTCGGGCGAGCAGTACTTC.

This clonotype was detected ten times or more. The genes are TRBV12-3 or TRBV12-4 and TRBJ1-6; 7 bases are shared with TRBD1. The CDR3 sequence is 13 residues long. The V segment lost 8 bases and the J segment 9 bases; nucleotides outside the gene matches: 7. The CDR3 reads CASGRQGGSPLHF. CDR3 in DNA: TGTGCCAGCGGTCGACAGGGTGGTTCACCCCTCCACTTT.

On this clonotype: A read error is possible here, since a much larger clone lies one base away. The chain recombines TRBV28 with TRBJ2-7, with no clear D. CDR1 is MDHEN, CDR2 SYDVKM, per germline. The CDR3 length is 14 residues. CDR3 amino acids: CASSFVTLSYGQYF. The CDR3 DNA is TGTGCCAGCAGTTTTGTGACACTCTCCTACGGGCAGTACTTC.

The genes are TRBV7-8 and TRBJ2-7, with a possible D match to TRBD2 (5 bases). CDR1 and CDR2 from the germline V gene are SGHVS and FQNEAQ. V was trimmed by 7 bases and J by 6 bases, leaving 22 bases between them. There are 15 residues in the CDR3. CDR3 nucleotides: TGTGCCAGCACCCCTGTAGGACGGGGTATGACCGAGCAGTACTTC. The encoded protein is CASTPVGRGMTEQYF.

This clonotype has just a few counts. V and J are TRBV7-2 and TRBJ2-1; 10 bases line up with TRBD2. This CDR3 is 14 amino acids long. J was trimmed by 10 bases and V by 1 base; bases with no gene match: 4. Germline-derived CDR1 and CDR2 are SGHTA and FQGNSA. The CDR3 sequence: CASSLGSGRKEQFF. CDR3 in DNA: TGTGCCAGCAGCTTAGGTAGCGGGAGGAAGGAGCAGTTCTTC. The variable domain in full, with the rest retrieved from reference TRBV7-2 and TRBJ2-1, is GAGVSQSPSNKVTEKGKDVELRCDPISGHTALYWYRQSLGQGLEFLIYFQGNSAPDKSGLPSDRFSAERTGGSVSTLTIQRTQQEDSAVYLCASSLGSGRKEQFFGPGTRLTVL.

The chain has TRBV10-1 and TRBJ2-2; no definite D call. In germline, CDR1 is WNHNN, CDR2 SYGVQD (reference sequence). The CDR3 extends over 15 amino acids. V lost 4 bases and J 2 bases, leaving 11 bases between the germline ends. CDR3 DNA sequence: TGCGCCAGCAGTGTCGAGGCCAGAAACACCGGGGAGCTGTTTTTT. It is translated as CASSVEARNTGELFF.

About this clonotype itself: An end of the junction differs from the germline gene, which may be a read error. The chain carries TRBV12-3 or TRBV12-4 and TRBJ2-2; D unresolved. CDR3 length: 14 amino acids. DNA of the CDR3: TGTGCCAGCTGTTTTGGGGTCTTCACCGGGGAGCTGTTTTTT. Its translation: CASCFGVFTGELFF.

The DNA for the CDR3 is TGTGCCAGCAGCTTGGGGGAAGCCCCAACCTACGAGCAGTACGTC. Residues: CASSLGEAPTYEQYV. The chain couples TRBV5-6 to TRBJ2-7; D not resolved. Per the germline V gene, CDR1 is SGHDT and CDR2 is YYEEEE. The CDR3 extends over 15 amino acids. V lost 0 bases and J lost 2, with 12 bases in between.

This clonotype was counted at least ten times. The chain has TRBV5-6 and TRBJ2-5; D gene unclear. The V end lost 2 bases, the J end lost 5 bases, and 13 bases lay between the germline ends. Germline V lookup: CDR1 SGHDT, CDR2 YYEEEE. This CDR3 is built from 14 residues. This CDR3 is CASSFGTVRETQYF. CDR3 nucleotide sequence: TGTGCCAGCAGCTTTGGAACCGTACGGGAGACCCAGTACTTC.

This clonotype was seen at least ten times. The chain recombines TRBV5-1 with TRBJ1-6; 7 nucleotides match TRBD1. The germline V gene encodes CDR1 SGHRS and CDR2 YFSETQ. CDR3 size: 19 residues. The V segment lost 3 bases and the J segment 4 bases; nucleotides outside the gene matches: 16. CDR3 sequence reads: CASSSSTISRQGYNSPLHF. CDR3 sequence (DNA): TGCGCCAGCAGCTCATCCACGATTTCCAGACAGGGTTATAATTCACCCCTCCACTTT.

The gene calls are TRBV19 and TRBJ1-1; D is ambiguous. With 4 bases removed from V and 6 bases from J, the gap between germline ends came to 3 bases. CDR3 size: 10 residues. Germline V gene data show CDR1 as LNHDA and CDR2 as SQIVND (reference sequence). The CDR3 loop reads CASSRAEAFF. As DNA, the CDR3 is TGTGCCAGTAGTAGGGCTGAAGCTTTCTTT.